This entry features one T cell receptor beta chain sequence. The observed sequence ends 3 residues before the CDR3 terminus, with the missing tail filled in from the germline J gene. The CDR3 is made up of 18 amino acids. CDR1 is LGHNA, CDR2 YNFKEQ, per germline. V lost 4 bases to trimming and J lost 2 bases, with 18 bases between them. All donors had a single incident cervical HPV16 infection, not prevalent. The sample is drawn from a study of T cells in women clearing cervical HPV infection. Overall study context: HLA type stays a possible confounder, typing being limited.

immunoSEQ multiplex PCR used an average of 1200 ng genomic DNA. Sequencing used immunoSEQ multiplex PCR; TCRdb keeps in-frame clones, though not all of them. Across about 35,000 clones, the top ten clones capture 1.6% of the sample. The chain uses TRBV4-2 and TRBJ1-6; D is perhaps TRBD1 (6 bases). The source material was blood buffy coat. This clonotype was sampled from a woman aged 18 to 75 with a cervical HPV16 infection that either progressed to CIN3+ or cleared (not recorded which). Incomplete CDR3 DNA: TGTGCCAGCAGCCCGGAGCATAGGGGGGGCGCCTATAATTCACCC. This codes for CASSPEHRGGAYNSP. The CDR3, in full, reads CASSPEHRGGAYNSPLHF.